Presented here are 7 T cell receptor beta chains from one specimen sequenced in a study of monozygotic twins with inflammatory bowel disease. From the 5' RACE reads, TCRdb lists one entry per CDR3 protein and no DNA. Here the sample table reports 350,000 to 500,000 distinct CDR3 sequences. Sequencing was done on a sample of blood. These TCRs come from a human donor with ulcerative colitis or Crohn's disease, or a healthy co-twin of an affected twin (not recorded which).

This chain uses TRBV20-1 with TRBJ2-1. The CDR3 totals 12 residues. Germline values: CDR1 DFQATT, CDR2 SNEGSKA (reference sequence). The CDR3 reads CSARDYKDEQFF.

V is TRBV7-9 and J is TRBJ2-2. Per the germline V gene, CDR1 is SEHNR and CDR2 is FQNEAQ (reference sequence). This CDR3 region has 15 residues. The CDR3 is CASSLSDSNTGELFF.

V gene TRBV5-5 combines with J gene TRBJ2-1; the D call of TRBD2 rests on TCRdb alone, since no DNA is present to check it. Per the germline V gene, CDR1 is SGHKS and CDR2 is YYEKEE (reference sequence). CDR3 size: 14 residues. CDR3: CASSSRTMDNEQFF.

The CDR3 spells CASSFGVPRETQYF. V is TRBV25-1 and J is TRBJ2-5. The CDR3 covers 14 residues. From germline, CDR1 is MGHDK and CDR2 SYGVNS.

V usage is TRBV5-1 and J usage is TRBJ2-5; TCRdb's D gene call, TRBD1, goes unchecked for lack of DNA. Germline CDR1 and CDR2: SGHRS and YFSETQ. The CDR3 consists of 15 residues. CDR3 sequence: CASSPGQQRGETQYF.

The V and J genes are TRBV5-1 and TRBJ1-6. This CDR3 is built from 18 residues. Germline V lookup: CDR1 SGHRS, CDR2 YFSETQ. The chain's CDR3 is CASSFGPQESSYNSPLHF.

V and J are TRBV5-1 and TRBJ2-5; TCRdb calls TRBD1, which cannot be checked without DNA. The CDR3 extends over 13 amino acids. Germline V gene data show CDR1 as SGHRS and CDR2 as YFSETQ. The CDR3 protein is CASGKQDQETQYF.